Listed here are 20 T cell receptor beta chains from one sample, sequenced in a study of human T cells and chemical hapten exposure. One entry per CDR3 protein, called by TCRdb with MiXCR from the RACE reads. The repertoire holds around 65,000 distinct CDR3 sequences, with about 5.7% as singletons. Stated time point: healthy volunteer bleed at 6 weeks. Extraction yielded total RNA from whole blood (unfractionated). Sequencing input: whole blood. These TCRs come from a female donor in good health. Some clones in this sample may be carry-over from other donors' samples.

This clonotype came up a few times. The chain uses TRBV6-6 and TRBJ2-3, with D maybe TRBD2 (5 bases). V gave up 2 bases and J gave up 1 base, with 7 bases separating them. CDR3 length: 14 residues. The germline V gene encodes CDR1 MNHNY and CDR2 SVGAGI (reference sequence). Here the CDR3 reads CASSYAGGTDTQYF. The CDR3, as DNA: TGTGCCAGCAGTTACGCGGGTGGCACAGATACGCAGTATTTT.

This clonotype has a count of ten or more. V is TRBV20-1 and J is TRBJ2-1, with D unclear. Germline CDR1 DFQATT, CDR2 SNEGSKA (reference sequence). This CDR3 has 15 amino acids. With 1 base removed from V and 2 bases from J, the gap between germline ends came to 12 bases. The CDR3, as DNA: TGCAGTGCTAGAGTGTACAAGCGACCCTACAATGAGCAGTTCTTC. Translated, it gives CSARVYKRPYNEQFF.

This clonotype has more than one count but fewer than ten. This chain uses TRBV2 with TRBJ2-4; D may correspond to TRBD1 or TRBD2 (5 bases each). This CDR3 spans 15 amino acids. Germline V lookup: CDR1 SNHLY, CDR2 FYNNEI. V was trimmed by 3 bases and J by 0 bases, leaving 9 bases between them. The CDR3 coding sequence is TGTGCCAGCAGTGAGGGACGGCTAGCCAAAAACATTCAGTACTTC. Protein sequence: CASSEGRLAKNIQYF.

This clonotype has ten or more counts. Here the CDR3 reads CASSPRTGRGNSPLHF. The CDR3 nucleotides read TGTGCCAGCAGCCCAAGGACAGGGCGGGGGAATTCACCCCTCCACTTT. The chain uses TRBV9 and TRBJ1-6, with 8 positions matching TRBD1. Germline assignment: CDR1 SGDLS and CDR2 YYNGEE. V lost 4 bases and J lost 7; bases outside the gene matches: 10. The CDR3 is 16 amino acids. The full variable domain, its missing parts supplied by reference TRBV9 and TRBJ1-6, is DSGVTQTPKHLITATGQRVTLRCSPRSGDLSVYWYQQSLDQGLQFLIQYYNGEERAKGNILERFSAQQFPDLHSELNLSSLELGDSALYFCASSPRTGRGNSPLHFGNGTRLTVT.

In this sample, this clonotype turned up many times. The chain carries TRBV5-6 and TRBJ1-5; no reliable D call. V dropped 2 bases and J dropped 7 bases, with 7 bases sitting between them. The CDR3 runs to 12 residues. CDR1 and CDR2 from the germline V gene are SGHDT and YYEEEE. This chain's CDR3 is CASSLLNQPQHF. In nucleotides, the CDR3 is TGTGCCAGCAGCTTATTAAACCAGCCCCAGCATTTT.

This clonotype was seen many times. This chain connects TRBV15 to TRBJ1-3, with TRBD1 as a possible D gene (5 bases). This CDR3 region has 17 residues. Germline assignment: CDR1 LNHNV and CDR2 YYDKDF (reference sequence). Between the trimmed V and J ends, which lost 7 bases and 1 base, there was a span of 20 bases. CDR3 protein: CATTWGDSGGSGNTIYF. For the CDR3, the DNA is TGTGCCACCACCTGGGGGGACTCCGGAGGATCTGGAAACACCATATATTTT.

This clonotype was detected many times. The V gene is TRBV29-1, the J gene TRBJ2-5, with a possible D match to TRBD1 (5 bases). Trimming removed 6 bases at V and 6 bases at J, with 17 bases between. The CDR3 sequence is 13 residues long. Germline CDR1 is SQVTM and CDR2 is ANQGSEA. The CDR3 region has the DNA TGCAGCGTGGAGAGTTCAAGGGGCCAGACCCAGTACTTC. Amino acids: CSVESSRGQTQYF.

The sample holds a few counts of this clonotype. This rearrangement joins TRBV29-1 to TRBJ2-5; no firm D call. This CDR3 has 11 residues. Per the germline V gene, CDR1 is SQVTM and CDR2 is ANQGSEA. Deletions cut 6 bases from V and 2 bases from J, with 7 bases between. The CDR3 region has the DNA TGCAGCGTAGCAATGCAAGAGACCCAGTACTTC. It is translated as CSVAMQETQYF.

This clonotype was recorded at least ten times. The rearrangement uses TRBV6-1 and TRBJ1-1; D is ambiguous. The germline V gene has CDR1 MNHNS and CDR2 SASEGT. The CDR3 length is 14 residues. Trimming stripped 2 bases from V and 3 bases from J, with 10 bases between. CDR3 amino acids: CASSESHGYTEAFF. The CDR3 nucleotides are TGTGCCAGCAGTGAATCTCATGGGTACACTGAAGCTTTCTTT.

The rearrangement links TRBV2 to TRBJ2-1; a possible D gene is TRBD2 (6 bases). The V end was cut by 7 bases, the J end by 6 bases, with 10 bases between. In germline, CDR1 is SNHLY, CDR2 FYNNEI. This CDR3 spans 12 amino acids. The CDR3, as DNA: TGTGCCAGCAAACGGGAGACCAATGAGCAGTTCTTC. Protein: CASKRETNEQFF.

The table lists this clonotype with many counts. CDR3 residues: CSADRLAVTDTQYF. The DNA of the CDR3 is TGCAGTGCCGATCGACTAGCGGTCACAGATACGCAGTATTTT. This chain links TRBV20-1 with TRBJ2-3, with 9 positions matching TRBD2. This CDR3 has 14 amino acids. The germline CDR1 and CDR2 sequences are DFQATT and SNEGSKA (reference sequence). The trim removed 6 bases at V and 2 bases at J, leaving 6 bases unmatched.

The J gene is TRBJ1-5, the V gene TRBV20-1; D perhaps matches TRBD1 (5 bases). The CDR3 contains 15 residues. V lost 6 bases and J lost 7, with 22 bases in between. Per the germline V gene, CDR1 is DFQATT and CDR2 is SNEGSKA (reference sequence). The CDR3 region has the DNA TGCAGTGCCCCTTTGGGCTTAGGGGAGGGCCAGCCCCAGCATTTT. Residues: CSAPLGLGEGQPQHF.

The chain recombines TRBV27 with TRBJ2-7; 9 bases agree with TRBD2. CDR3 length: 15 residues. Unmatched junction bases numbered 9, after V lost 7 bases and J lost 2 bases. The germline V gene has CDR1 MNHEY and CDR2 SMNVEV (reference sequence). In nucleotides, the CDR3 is TGTGCCAGCATGAGAGAGGCGGGAGGGCCCTACGAGCAGTACTTC. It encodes CASMREAGGPYEQYF.

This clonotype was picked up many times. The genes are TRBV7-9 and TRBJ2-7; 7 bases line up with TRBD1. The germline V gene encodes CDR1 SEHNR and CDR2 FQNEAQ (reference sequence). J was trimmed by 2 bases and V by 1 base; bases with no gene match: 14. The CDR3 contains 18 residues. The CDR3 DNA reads TGTGCCAGCAGCTTAGGAACAGGGGCCGGTCAGAATGCCTACGAGCAGTACTTC. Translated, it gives CASSLGTGAGQNAYEQYF. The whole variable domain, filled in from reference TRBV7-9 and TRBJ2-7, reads DTGVSQNPRHKITKRGQNVTFRCDPISEHNRLYWYRQTLGQGPEFLTYFQNEAQLEKSRLLSDRFSAERPKGSFSTLEIQRTEQGDSAMYLCASSLGTGAGQNAYEQYFGPGTRLTVT.

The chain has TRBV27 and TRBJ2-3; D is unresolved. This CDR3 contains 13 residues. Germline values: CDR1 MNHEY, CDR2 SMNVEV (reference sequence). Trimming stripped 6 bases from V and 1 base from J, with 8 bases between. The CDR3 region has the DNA TGTGCCAGCAGAAGTTACGGCACAGATACGCAGTATTTT. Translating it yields CASRSYGTDTQYF.

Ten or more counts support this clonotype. The chain's CDR3 is CASCLGTGAFEAFF. CDR3 sequence (DNA): TGTGCCAGCTGTTTGGGGACAGGGGCCTTCGAAGCTTTCTTT. V and J are TRBV7-9 and TRBJ1-1, with 10 nucleotides matching TRBD1. The CDR3 is 14 amino acids. J gave up 8 bases and V 8 bases, and 11 bases lay outside the gene matches. From germline, CDR1 is SEHNR and CDR2 FQNEAQ (reference sequence).

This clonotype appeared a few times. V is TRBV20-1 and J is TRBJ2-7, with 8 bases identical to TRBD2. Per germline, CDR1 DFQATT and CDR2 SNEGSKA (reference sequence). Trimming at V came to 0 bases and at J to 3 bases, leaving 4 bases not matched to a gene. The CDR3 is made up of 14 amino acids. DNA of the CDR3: TGCAGTGCTAGAGACCCTAGCGGGTTCTACGAGCAGTACTTC. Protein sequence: CSARDPSGFYEQYF.

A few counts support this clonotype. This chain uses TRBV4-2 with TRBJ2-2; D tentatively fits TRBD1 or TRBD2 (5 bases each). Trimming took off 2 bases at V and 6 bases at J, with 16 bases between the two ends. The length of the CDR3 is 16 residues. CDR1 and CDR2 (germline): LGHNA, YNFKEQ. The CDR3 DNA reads TGTGCCAGCAGCCAATCAACAGTAAGGGGACCCGGGGAGCTGTTTTTT. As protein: CASSQSTVRGPGELFF.

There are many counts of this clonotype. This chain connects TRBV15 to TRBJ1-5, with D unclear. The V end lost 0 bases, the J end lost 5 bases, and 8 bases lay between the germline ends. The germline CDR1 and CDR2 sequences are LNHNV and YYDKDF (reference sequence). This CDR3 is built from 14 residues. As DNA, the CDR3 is TGTGCCACCAGCAGAGATCAGACGGATCAGCCCCAGCATTTT. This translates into CATSRDQTDQPQHF.

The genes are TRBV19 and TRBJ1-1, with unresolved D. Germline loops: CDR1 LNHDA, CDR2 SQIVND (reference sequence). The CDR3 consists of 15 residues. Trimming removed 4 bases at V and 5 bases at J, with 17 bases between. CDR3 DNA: TGTGCCAGTAGTACAAAGACACTAAGGGAAACTGAAGCTTTCTTT. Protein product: CASSTKTLRETEAFF.